These T cell receptor beta chains were read from a single sample in a study of blood T cell repertoires in COVID-19. TCRdb's copy holds only in-frame clones and misses some; the assay was immunoSEQ multiplex PCR. The sample includes about 130,000 clones, roughly 86% of them seen just once. The sequencing input was peripheral blood. The receptors were sampled from a human donor in a cohort sampled during active COVID-19. Each CDR3 is given with its conserved first and last residue. Each record gives: D gene, J gene, clone size, V gene, CDR3 DNA, CDR3 protein. D genes are given only for firm matches. Part of the rows lack a size; the others show once, few, many or a class for expanded clones.

TRBD1	TRBJ1-2	NA	TRBV6-5	TGTGCCAGCAGACCCGGGACAGGGGAATTCTATGGCTACACCTTC	CASRPGTGEFYGYTF
TRBD1	TRBJ1-2	NA	TRBV6-5	TGTGCCAGCAGTAACAGGGGGTCCTATGGCTACACCTTC	CASSNRGSYGYTF
TRBD1	TRBJ2-7	NA	TRBV7-2	TGTGCCAGCAGCCCGGGACCCGGGACAGGGAGATACGAGCAGTACTTC	CASSPGPGTGRYEQYF
TRBD1	TRBJ2-7	NA	TRBV6-5	TGTGCCAGCAGTTTGGACAGGGCATACAACGAGCAGTACTTC	CASSLDRAYNEQYF
TRBD2	TRBJ2-3	NA	TRBV6-6	TGTGCCAGCAGTCGCTCGGCGGGGCGGGAGAGCACAGATACGCAGTATTTT	CASSRSAGRESTDTQYF
TRBD1	TRBJ1-2	NA	TRBV7-9	TGTGCCAGCAGGGGGACAGGTCTTGGCTACACCTTC	CASRGTGLGYTF
NA	TRBJ2-7	NA	TRBV19	TGTGCCAGTAGTATAAACGGCCAGCGCTACGAGCAGTACTTC	CASSINGQRYEQYF
NA	TRBJ1-5	NA	TRBV10-1	TGCGCCAGCAGCCCGGGGTTAAATCAGCCCCAGCATTTT	CASSPGLNQPQHF
TRBD1	TRBJ1-1	few	TRBV30	TGTGCCTGGAGTGGGAGGACAGGGGGCTTGTCTGAAGCTTTCTTT	CAWSGRTGGLSEAFF
NA	TRBJ1-1	once	TRBV9	TGTGCCAGCAGTCAAGGGGCGAACACTGAAGCTTTCTTT	CASSQGANTEAFF
TRBD2	TRBJ2-3	NA	TRBV11-2	TGTGCCAGCAGCTCCACTAGCGGGGTTTTGTTAGATACGCAGTATTTT	CASSSTSGVLLDTQYF
TRBD1	TRBJ2-7	NA	TRBV2	TGTGCCAGCAGTATGACAGGGGGCCGTGGCGAGCAGTACTTC	CASSMTGGRGEQYF
NA	TRBJ1-2	once	TRBV7-6	TGTGCCAGCAGCTCCTTGGAGGGTAACTATGGCTACACCTTC	CASSSLEGNYGYTF
TRBD1	TRBJ2-5	NA	TRBV24-1	TGTGCCACCAGTGACGCAGGACAGGGAGGAGCGCAGACCCAGTACTTC	CATSDAGQGGAQTQYF
TRBD1	TRBJ2-3	NA	TRBV5-1	TGCGCCAGTCGATTTCGGGGACAGGCGGGCACAGATACGCAGTATTTT	CASRFRGQAGTDTQYF
NA	TRBJ1-1	NA	TRBV6-1	TGTGCCAGCAGTGAAGCTACGGGGTTCACTGAAGCTTTCTTT	CASSEATGFTEAFF
NA	TRBJ1-6	NA	TRBV19	TGTGCCAGTAGAATGAACCAGGCCCGATATTCACCCCTCCACTTT	CASRMNQARYSPLHF
NA	TRBJ1-6	NA	TRBV7-8	TGTGCCAGCAGCTTATCACCACCCGTGGAGAATTCACCCCTCCACTTT	CASSLSPPVENSPLHF
TRBD1	TRBJ1-2	NA	TRBV12-3/TRBV12-4	TGTGCCACCTCACCGGGACAGGGAAGGGGCTACACCTTC	CATSPGQGRGYTF
NA	TRBJ1-3	NA	TRBV19	TGTGCCAGTACCCAAAATTACCGGAGCTCTGGAAACACCATATATTTT	CASTQNYRSSGNTIYF
TRBD2	TRBJ2-3	NA	TRBV7-9	TGTGCCAGCAGCCGGGGACTAGCGGGGGGGGCGGCTGATACGCAGTATTTT	CASSRGLAGGAADTQYF
NA	TRBJ1-5	NA	TRBV7-6	TGTGCCAGCAGCTTAGGGGTGCAGGGTGGGCAGCCCCAGCATTTT	CASSLGVQGGQPQHF
NA	TRBJ1-1	NA	TRBV5-5	TGTGCCAGCAGCTTGTTAGAGGTCACTGAAGCTTTCTTT	CASSLLEVTEAFF
TRBD2	TRBJ2-5	NA	TRBV5-1	TGCGCCAGCGCGGGGGGGGAGACCCAGTACTTC	CASAGGETQYF
TRBD1	TRBJ1-2	NA	TRBV30	TGTGCCGCTTTAAACCGGGACAGCCTTAACTATGGCTACACCTTC	CAALNRDSLNYGYTF
NA	TRBJ2-7	NA	TRBV5-1	TGCGCCAGCAGCTTGGACTTCTACGAGCAGTACTTC	CASSLDFYEQYF
NA	TRBJ1-1	NA	TRBV19	TGTGCCAGTAGTATAGGGCAGAACACTGAAGCTTTCTTT	CASSIGQNTEAFF
TRBD2	TRBJ2-3	NA	TRBV15	TGTGCCACCAGCAGAGTCCTACTAGCGGGGGGGGAGGCAGATACGCAGTATTTT	CATSRVLLAGGEADTQYF
TRBD1	TRBJ2-1	NA	TRBV6-5	TGTGCCAGCAGTTTCTACAGGGGGAACAATGAGCAGTTCTTC	CASSFYRGNNEQFF
NA	TRBJ2-7	NA	TRBV5-1	TGCGCCAGCAGCTTGGACGGACTGAGCTACGAGCAGTACTTC	CASSLDGLSYEQYF
NA	TRBJ2-7	NA	TRBV5-5	TGTGCCAGCAGCTTTTCCCGTCGGACGTATGCGGGAACCTACGAGCAGTACTTC	CASSFSRRTYAGTYEQYF
TRBD2	TRBJ2-1	NA	TRBV13	TGTGCCAGTGCTAGCGGTTCCTACAATGAGCAGTTCTTC	CASASGSYNEQFF
TRBD1	TRBJ2-7	NA	TRBV2	TGTGCCAGCAGTGAAGTTCGAGGGGGCAACGAGCAGTACTTC	CASSEVRGGNEQYF
NA	TRBJ2-7	NA	TRBV19	TGTGCCAGTAGTAGACACCCCACAGGGTCCCCCTACGAGCAGTACTTC	CASSRHPTGSPYEQYF
TRBD1	TRBJ1-5	few	TRBV19	TGTGCCAGTCGAACTGGGGGACAGAGCAATCAGCCCCAGCATTTT	CASRTGGQSNQPQHF
TRBD2	TRBJ2-3	NA	TRBV9	TGTGCCAGCAGCGCACTAGCGGGGGGGCCTGGAGATACGCAGTATTTT	CASSALAGGPGDTQYF
TRBD1	TRBJ1-1	NA	TRBV7-3	TGTGCCAGCAGCTCCCAGGGGGCGAGGTACACTGAAGCTTTCTTT	CASSSQGARYTEAFF